The 25 T cell receptor beta chains reported below all come from one sample, sequenced in a study of blood T cells in healthy people across ages. For the second PCR, which ran for about 6 to 11 cycles, a sample-barcoded 5' primer and a J-beta primer mix were used. TCRdb passed the 5' RACE reads through MiXCR, listing each CDR3 protein once. The sample records 720,000 or so distinct CDR3 sequences, around two fifths being singletons. Sequencing was carried out using blood. Receptors originate from an elderly man in good health.

CDR3 region: CASSQGTSVQYF. DNA for the CDR3: TGTGCCAGCAGCCAAGGAACATCTGTGCAGTACTTC. V is TRBV3-1 and J is TRBJ2-4, with D unresolved. Per the germline V gene, CDR1 is LGHDT and CDR2 is YNNKEL (reference sequence). The V and J ends lost 1 base and 13 bases respectively, with 11 bases between them. This CDR3 is built from 12 residues.

The chain links TRBV6-5 to TRBJ2-7; D is undetermined. In germline, CDR1 is MNHEY, CDR2 SVGAGI. V gave up 6 bases and J gave up 1 base, with 16 bases separating them. There are 15 residues in the CDR3. CDR3 bases: TGTGCCAGCAGAAAGGCCCTCCTCGGTTCCTACGAGCAGTACTTC. It codes for CASRKALLGSYEQYF.

The chain is built from TRBV12-5 and TRBJ2-3; 8 bases fit TRBD2. From germline, CDR1 is LGHNT and CDR2 FRNRAP. With 1 base clipped from V and 4 bases from J, the junction kept 10 bases outside the gene matches. The CDR3 sequence is 17 residues long. DNA for the CDR3: TGTGCTAGTGGTTTGGGCCTTTTAGCGGGGCTACCAGATACGCAGTATTTT. Residues: CASGLGLLAGLPDTQYF.

The chain links TRBV2 to TRBJ2-5, with 11 bases matching TRBD2. Germline V gives CDR1 SNHLY, CDR2 FYNNEI. After removal of 4 bases from V and 1 base from J, the junction contained 5 bases not matched to a gene. The CDR3 sequence is 16 residues long. CDR3 loop: CASSARLAGSQETQYF. The CDR3 nucleotides are TGTGCCAGCAGTGCGCGACTAGCGGGGAGCCAAGAGACCCAGTACTTC.

This clonotype was detected many times. The V gene is TRBV29-1, the J gene TRBJ2-1, with TRBD1 identical over 8 bases. Trimming at V came to 5 bases and at J to 2 bases, leaving 8 bases not matched to a gene. Germline values: CDR1 SQVTM, CDR2 ANQGSEA. The CDR3 is made up of 15 amino acids. CDR3 sequence reads: CSVHPSGGPYNEQFF. CDR3 coding DNA: TGCAGCGTTCACCCTTCAGGGGGCCCCTACAATGAGCAGTTCTTC.

This clonotype was observed a handful of times. The V gene is TRBV14, the J gene TRBJ2-7, with D possibly being TRBD2 (6 bases). The CDR3 spans 14 residues. With 4 bases removed from V and 6 bases from J, the gap between germline ends came to 16 bases. Looked up from germline, CDR1 is SGHDN and CDR2 is FVKESK. Here the CDR3 reads CASSLAGGAPEQYF. The DNA for the CDR3 is TGTGCCAGCAGCCTGGCCGGGGGTGCTCCCGAGCAGTACTTC.

The chain carries TRBV3-1 and TRBJ2-7; 11 bases line up with TRBD1. V lost 8 bases and J lost 3; bases outside the gene matches: 9. The CDR3 is made up of 15 amino acids. Germline loops: CDR1 LGHDT, CDR2 YNNKEL (reference sequence). CDR3 nucleotides: TGTGCCAGCGGGGGAACCGGGACAGGGGGCTACGAGCAGTACTTC. It codes for CASGGTGTGGYEQYF.

This chain uses TRBV27 with TRBJ1-5; no definite D call. From germline, CDR1 is MNHEY and CDR2 SMNVEV (reference sequence). Trimming removed 6 bases from V and 3 bases from J, with 12 bases in between. This CDR3 spans 14 amino acids. CDR3 coding DNA: TGTGCCAGCAGACAAGGGCAGTACAATCAGCCCCAGCATTTT. Translation gives CASRQGQYNQPQHF.

The sample holds a few counts of this clonotype. J is TRBJ2-7 and V is TRBV6-2 or TRBV6-3; the match to TRBD2 covers 7 bases. This CDR3 is built from 14 residues. Germline CDR1 is MNHEY and CDR2 is SVGEGT. V shed 8 bases and J 0 bases; nucleotides not matched to a gene: 7. In nucleotides, the CDR3 is TGTGCCAGCGGCTCGAGCGGGGTCTCCTACGAGCAGTACTTC. As protein: CASGSSGVSYEQYF.

This clonotype has only one observation. CDR3 loop: CATSDRVYGYTF. Written as DNA, the CDR3 is TGTGCCACCAGTGATCGGGTCTATGGCTACACCTTC. V is TRBV24-1 and J is TRBJ1-2, with unresolved D. Trimming shortened V by 3 bases and J by 4 bases, and 5 bases separated the two germline ends. Germline loops: CDR1 KGHDR, CDR2 SFDVKD. There are 12 residues in the CDR3.

This clonotype was found a few times. The chain joins TRBV18 to TRBJ2-7, with D unresolved. CDR1 and CDR2 (germline): KGHSH, LQKENI. The germline V and J ends were trimmed by 3 bases and 4 bases, with 13 bases remaining between them. CDR3 size: 14 residues. This CDR3 reads CASSPQWAGYEQYF. The CDR3 DNA sequence: TGTGCCAGCTCACCCCAGTGGGCTGGGTACGAGCAGTACTTC.

In its sample, this clonotype was seen once. The rearrangement links TRBV6-2 or TRBV6-3 to TRBJ1-1; possibly TRBD1 for D (5 bases). From germline, CDR1 is MNHEY and CDR2 SVGEGT. CDR3 length: 12 amino acids. With 8 bases removed from V and 11 bases from J, the gap between germline ends came to 18 bases. Here the CDR3 reads CASGGGQGDAFF. The CDR3 nucleotides read TGTGCCAGCGGAGGAGGGCAGGGTGACGCTTTCTTT.

This clonotype is a singleton in its sample. The gene calls are TRBV7-2 and TRBJ2-7; 13 nucleotides agree with TRBD2. The CDR3 runs 15 residues. V lost 4 bases to trimming and J lost 7 bases; unmatched junction nucleotides: 7. Germline V gene lookup returns CDR1 SGHTA and CDR2 FQGNSA. Here the CDR3 DNA reads TGTGCCAGCAGCTCCGGACTAGCGGGAGCCAATGAGCAGTACTTC. Its translation: CASSSGLAGANEQYF.

The chain's CDR3 is CASSLGTEGEQYF. CDR3 DNA sequence: TGCGCCAGCAGCCTAGGGACAGAGGGGGAGCAGTACTTC. This chain joins TRBV5-1 and TRBJ2-7, with 7 nucleotides matching TRBD1. Losses at the gene ends were 4 bases for V and 7 bases for J; bases not matched to a gene: 8. This CDR3 is built from 13 residues. Germline CDR1 is SGHRS and CDR2 is YFSETQ. The complete variable domain, with remaining parts taken from reference TRBV5-1 and TRBJ2-7, reads KAGVTQTPRYLIKTRGQQVTLSCSPISGHRSVSWYQQTPGQGLQFLFEYFSETQRNKGNFPGRFSGRQFSNSRSEMNVSTLELGDSALYLCASSLGTEGEQYFGPGTRLTVT.

The chain uses TRBV4-1 and TRBJ2-4; D gene ambiguous. Germline V gene sequence: CDR1 MGHRA, CDR2 YSYEKL. The CDR3 length is 16 residues. Written as DNA, the CDR3 is TGCCCCAACAGCCAAGATGACCGACTAGCCAAAAACATTCAGTACTTC. Protein: CPNSQDDRLAKNIQYF.

In its sample, this clonotype was seen many times. V is TRBV20-1 and J is TRBJ2-5; D is unclear. The CDR3 contains 12 residues. Germline values: CDR1 DFQATT, CDR2 SNEGSKA (reference sequence). Trimming took 3 bases from V and 4 from J, leaving 9 bases between them. CDR3 DNA sequence: TGCAGTGCTAGTACCAAGAGAGAGACCCAGTACTTC. Translation: CSASTKRETQYF.

The chain recombines TRBV4-2 with TRBJ2-7; 10 bases fit TRBD1. Trimming at V came to 2 bases and at J to 5 bases, leaving 6 bases not matched to a gene. Germline V gene sequence: CDR1 LGHNA, CDR2 YNFKEQ. CDR3 length equals 15 residues. In DNA, the CDR3 is TGTGCCAGCAGCCAAATAGGGACAGGGGACCACGAGCAGTACTTC. It translates to CASSQIGTGDHEQYF.

Remarks on this clonotype: One end of the junction is discordant with germline, which a read error may explain. CDR3 sequence (DNA): TGTGCCAGCATCGCTTCCCGGGCAGGCAGAGAGACCCAGTATTTC. Protein: CASIASRAGRETQYF. The J gene is TRBJ2-5, the V gene TRBV27, with D unclear. This CDR3 is built from 15 residues. In germline, CDR1 is MNHEY, CDR2 SMNVEV (reference sequence).

The J gene is TRBJ1-1, the V gene TRBV25-1, with a tentative D call TRBD1 (6 bases). V lost 0 bases and J 1 base, leaving 9 bases between the germline ends. There are 15 residues in the CDR3. In germline, CDR1 is MGHDK, CDR2 SYGVNS. The CDR3 DNA sequence: TGTGCCAGCAGTGAATATCGGGGGGCGAACACTGAAGCTTTCTTT. As protein: CASSEYRGANTEAFF. Together with reference TRBV25-1 and TRBJ1-1, the CDR3 gives the full variable domain: EADIYQTPRYLVIGTGKKITLECSQTMGHDKMYWYQQDPGMELHLIHYSYGVNSTEKGDLSSESTVSRIRTEHFPLTLESARPSHTSQYLCASSEYRGANTEAFFGQGTRLTVV.

The V and J genes are TRBV6-5 and TRBJ2-3, with D perhaps matching TRBD1 or TRBD2 (5 bases each). V lost 4 bases and J lost 1, with 15 bases in between. Germline CDR1 is MNHEY and CDR2 is SVGAGI. This CDR3 spans 16 amino acids. CDR3 coding DNA: TGTGCCAGCAGTTCCTCCTGGGGGAGAGGCACAGATACGCAGTATTTT. Amino acid sequence: CASSSSWGRGTDTQYF.

The chain employs TRBV29-1 and TRBJ1-2; D is possibly TRBD1 (5 bases). This CDR3 region has 12 residues. V lost 0 bases to trimming and J lost 5 bases, with 7 bases between them. Per the germline V gene, CDR1 is SQVTM and CDR2 is ANQGSEA. As DNA, the CDR3 is TGCAGCGTTGAAGAAGGGGTATATGGCTACACCTTC. This gives the protein CSVEEGVYGYTF. Variable domain in full (rest from reference TRBV29-1 and TRBJ1-2): SAVISQKPSRDICQRGTSLTIQCQVDSQVTMMFWYRQQPGQSLTLIATANQGSEATYESGFVIDKFPISRPNLTFSTLTVSNMSPEDSSIYLCSVEEGVYGYTFGSGTRLTVV.

This clonotype was found a few times. The chain joins TRBV2 to TRBJ1-4; 7 nucleotides match TRBD1. V shed 2 bases and J 8 bases; nucleotides not matched to a gene: 8. The CDR3 length is 15 residues. The V gene's germline CDR1 is SNHLY and CDR2 FYNNEI. For the CDR3, the DNA is TGTGCCAGCAGTGAACAGGGGGGGTCGATGGAAAAACTGTTTTTT. Amino acid sequence: CASSEQGGSMEKLFF. Filled out from reference TRBV2 and TRBJ1-4, the complete variable domain reads EPEVTQTPSHQVTQMGQEVILRCVPISNHLYFYWYRQILGQKVEFLVSFYNNEISEKSEIFDDQFSVERPDGSNFTLKIRSTKLEDSAMYFCASSEQGGSMEKLFFGSGTQLSVL.

This clonotype was detected once. The rearrangement uses TRBV3-1 and TRBJ1-1, with 8 bases fitting TRBD1. Germline V gene lookup returns CDR1 LGHDT and CDR2 YNNKEL (reference sequence). CDR3 length: 17 residues. V shed 4 bases, J shed 1 base, and the junction held 11 bases outside the gene matches. DNA for the CDR3: TGTGCCAGCAGCCGAACCCAGGGGGCCGTAGGGAACACTGAAGCTTTCTTT. Encoded protein: CASSRTQGAVGNTEAFF.

Only a few counts were recorded for this clonotype. V usage is TRBV20-1 and J usage is TRBJ2-7, with a tentative D call TRBD2 (6 bases). The J call may be wrong; the DNA end is better matched by TRBJ2-5. The CDR3 is 15 residues long. The V gene's germline CDR1 is DFQATT and CDR2 SNEGSKA (reference sequence). In DNA, the CDR3 is TGCAGTGCTAGTTGGGGCGGGAACCCAGGGGAGACCCAGTACTTC. Translation: CSASWGGNPGETQYF.

The chain links TRBV7-8 to TRBJ2-5; 10 bases align to TRBD1. The CDR3 is 16 amino acids. Germline trimming cut 5 bases from V and 4 bases from J; bases unmatched to any gene: 10. Germline-derived CDR1 and CDR2 are SGHVS and FQNEAQ. The CDR3 bases are TGTGCCAGCAGCCGGACAGGGGGGTCAGGCGGAGAGACCCAGTACTTC. Protein product: CASSRTGGSGGETQYF.